A selection of T cell receptor beta chains follows, all from one sample in a study of blood T cell repertoires in COVID-19. Sequencing used immunoSEQ multiplex PCR; TCRdb keeps in-frame clones, though not all of them. In the table there are 200,000 to 300,000 clones, roughly 88% of which are singletons. Sequencing was performed on peripheral blood. The receptors here all came from a human donor in a cohort sampled during active COVID-19. The CDR3 runs from the conserved cysteine through the conserved F or W. D genes are given only for firm matches. For some rows the clone size is stated as once, few or many, or as a class when expanded; others skip it.

TRBJ2-1 . . TRBV6-6 CASSNSPEQFF TGTGCCAGCAGTAACTCTCCAGAGCAGTTCTTC
TRBJ1-6 TRBD1 once TRBV9 CASSPRQGGGSPLHF TGTGCCAGCAGCCCCAGACAGGGGGGGGGTTCACCCCTCCACTTT
TRBJ1-3 . . TRBV7-2 CAGGRGGAGNTIYF TGTGCCGGAGGCCGCGGAGGCGCTGGAAACACCATATATTTT
TRBJ2-6 TRBD1 . TRBV5-1 CASRLGQGTPGANVLTF TGCGCCAGCAGGTTGGGACAGGGGACGCCTGGGGCCAACGTCCTGACTTTC
TRBJ2-1 TRBD2 . TRBV20-1 CSASAGGISDEQFF TGCAGTGCTAGTGCGGGAGGGATTAGCGATGAGCAGTTCTTC
TRBJ2-2 . . TRBV5-1 CASSLFRRSNTGELFF TGCGCCAGCAGCTTGTTTCGGCGGAGTAACACCGGGGAGCTGTTTTTT
TRBJ1-1 . . TRBV12-3/TRBV12-4 CASSLKGSTEAFF TGTGCCAGCAGTTTAAAAGGGAGCACTGAAGCTTTCTTT
TRBJ2-5 TRBD2 once TRBV7-9 CASSGTSGRQETQYF TGTGCCAGCAGCGGGACTAGCGGTCGACAAGAGACCCAGTACTTC
TRBJ2-1 . . TRBV28 CASSPGSLLVYEQFF TGTGCCAGCAGCCCCGGATCCCTTCTAGTTTATGAGCAGTTCTTC
TRBJ2-7 . . TRBV2 CASTLAYEQYF TGTGCCAGCACCCTAGCTTACGAGCAGTACTTC
TRBJ2-1 TRBD1 . TRBV5-4 CASSYPGQAYNEQFF TGTGCCAGCAGCTACCCGGGACAGGCCTACAATGAGCAGTTCTTC
TRBJ2-7 TRBD2 . TRBV6-6 CASSIAGGAYEQYF TGTGCCAGCAGTATAGCGGGAGGAGCCTACGAGCAGTACTTC
TRBJ1-1 . . TRBV6-4 CASRSQNMNTEAFF TGTGCCAGCAGATCCCAGAACATGAACACTGAAGCTTTCTTT
TRBJ2-7 . . TRBV3-1/TRBV3-2 CASSQVNYEQYF TGTGCCAGCAGCCAAGTAAATTACGAGCAGTACTTC
TRBJ2-7 . . TRBV19 CASSIMDSSYEQYF TGTGCCAGTAGTATTATGGACAGCTCCTACGAGCAGTACTTC
TRBJ2-5 . . TRBV15 CATSRDMGLARSQYF TGTGCCACCAGCAGAGATATGGGACTGGCACGATCCCAGTACTTC
TRBJ2-5 . . TRBV21-1 CASNASGRTETQYF TGTGCCAGCAACGCTAGCGGGAGAACGGAGACCCAGTACTTC
TRBJ2-2 TRBD2 once TRBV6-2/TRBV6-3 CASSPRQSGRARELFF TGTGCCAGCAGTCCACGCCAAAGCGGGAGGGCCCGGGAGCTGTTTTTT
TRBJ2-3 . . TRBV6-2/TRBV6-3 CASSYPGYGVEGTDTQYF TGTGCCAGCAGTTACCCGGGGTACGGGGTGGAGGGCACAGATACGCAGTATTTT
TRBJ1-2 TRBD1 . TRBV10-3 CAISEPGQHDGYTF TGTGCCATCAGTGAGCCGGGACAGCATGATGGCTACACCTTC
TRBJ1-5 . . TRBV19 CASSQGWSPIVGNQPQHF TGTGCCAGTAGTCAGGGATGGTCTCCCATCGTCGGCAATCAGCCCCAGCATTTT
TRBJ2-1 TRBD2 . TRBV18 CASSPGTSGERKGSYNEQFF TGTGCCAGCTCACCAGGGACTAGCGGGGAGAGAAAGGGCTCCTACAATGAGCAGTTCTTC
TRBJ1-2 . . TRBV30 CAWILGAGYGYTF TGTGCCTGGATTTTGGGGGCGGGCTATGGCTACACCTTC
TRBJ1-1 TRBD1 . TRBV11-3 CASSRTGLMNTEAFF TGTGCCAGCAGTCGGACAGGGCTGATGAACACTGAAGCTTTCTTT
TRBJ2-1 . . TRBV4-3 CASSQDEYNEQFF TGCGCCAGCAGCCAAGACGAGTACAATGAGCAGTTCTTC
TRBJ1-1 . . TRBV27 CASKSAGDTEAFF TGTGCCAGCAAATCAGCCGGGGACACTGAAGCTTTCTTT
TRBJ1-2 TRBD1 . TRBV7-3 CASSKTYLRGRRYGYTF TGTGCCAGCAGCAAAACTTATCTCAGGGGGCGACGCTATGGCTACACCTTC
TRBJ2-1 TRBD2 . TRBV19 CASSMVGGNYNEQFF TGTGCCAGTAGTATGGTCGGGGGGAACTACAATGAGCAGTTCTTC
TRBJ2-7 . . TRBV28 CASNPGDKTYEQYF TGTGCCAGCAATCCCGGGGACAAAACCTACGAGCAGTACTTC
TRBJ1-1 TRBD1 . TRBV7-8 CASSLVGTGVNTEAFF TGTGCCAGCAGCTTAGTTGGGACAGGGGTTAACACTGAAGCTTTCTTT
TRBJ1-5 TRBD1 . TRBV19 CASQQGYGNQPQHF TGTGCCAGTCAACAGGGGTATGGCAATCAGCCCCAGCATTTT
TRBJ1-4 TRBD1 . TRBV28 CASSFPQGAPTNEKLFF TGTGCCAGCAGTTTCCCTCAGGGGGCGCCGACTAATGAAAAACTGTTTTTT
TRBJ1-1 . . TRBV20-1 CSALTGLRAFF TGCAGTGCTTTGACAGGTCTAAGAGCTTTCTTT
TRBJ1-1 TRBD1 once TRBV9 CASSVGSQGVNTEAFF TGTGCCAGCAGCGTAGGATCACAGGGGGTAAACACTGAAGCTTTCTTT
TRBJ1-3 . . TRBV19 CASSHDRTLGNTIYF TGTGCCAGTAGCCATGACAGGACCCTTGGAAACACCATATATTTT
TRBJ1-2 TRBD1 . TRBV6-4 CASSRDREVNGYTF TGTGCCAGCAGTCGGGACAGAGAGGTTAATGGCTACACCTTC
TRBJ1-2 TRBD1 . TRBV3-1/TRBV3-2 CASSHRQGAYYGYTF TGTGCCAGCAGCCACCGACAGGGTGCCTATTATGGCTACACCTTC
TRBJ2-3 TRBD2 . TRBV20-1 CSASDPGLAADTQYF TGCAGTGCTAGTGACCCTGGACTAGCAGCAGATACGCAGTATTTT
TRBJ1-1 . . TRBV19 CASSIYSDRGTEAFF TGTGCCAGTAGTATTTATTCCGATCGGGGCACTGAAGCTTTCTTT
TRBJ2-7 . once TRBV6-5 CASSPTASYEQYF TGTGCCAGCAGCCCCACTGCCTCCTACGAGCAGTACTTC
TRBJ1-4 TRBD1 . TRBV27 CASSLTPWTGVTEKLFF TGTGCCAGCAGTTTAACTCCCTGGACAGGGGTTACCGAAAAACTGTTTTTT
TRBJ2-3 . . TRBV19 CASSIGQGADTQYF TGTGCCAGTAGTATTGGGCAGGGTGCAGATACGCAGTATTTT
TRBJ2-1 TRBD2 . TRBV9 CASSRAGRPNNEQFF TGTGCCAGCAGCAGGGCCGGGAGGCCTAACAATGAGCAGTTCTTC
TRBJ2-3 . . TRBV24-1 CATSDRWETDTQYF TGTGCCACCAGTGATCGTTGGGAGACAGATACGCAGTATTTT
TRBJ2-2 TRBD2 once TRBV18 CASSPSGLAGTGELFF TGTGCCAGCTCACCTTCAGGACTAGCCGGCACCGGGGAGCTGTTTTTT